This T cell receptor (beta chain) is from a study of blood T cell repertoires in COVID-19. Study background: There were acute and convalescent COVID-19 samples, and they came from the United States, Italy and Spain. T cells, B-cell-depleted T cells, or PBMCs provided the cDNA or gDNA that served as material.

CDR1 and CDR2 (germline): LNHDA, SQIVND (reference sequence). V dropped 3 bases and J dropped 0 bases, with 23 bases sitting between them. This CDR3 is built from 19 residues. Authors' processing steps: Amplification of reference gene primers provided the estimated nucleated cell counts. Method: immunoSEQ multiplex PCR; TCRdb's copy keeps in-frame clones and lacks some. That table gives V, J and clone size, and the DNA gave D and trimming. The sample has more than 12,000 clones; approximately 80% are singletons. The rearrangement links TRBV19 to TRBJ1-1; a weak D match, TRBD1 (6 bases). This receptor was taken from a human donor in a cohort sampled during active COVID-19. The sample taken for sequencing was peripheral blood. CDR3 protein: CASSIALTGLATLNTEAFF. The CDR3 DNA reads TGTGCCAGTAGTATCGCCCTGACAGGCCTCGCAACCTTGAACACTGAAGCTTTCTTT.